This T cell receptor beta chain originates from a study of blood T cell repertoires in COVID-19. Germline V gene sequence: CDR1 LGHNA, CDR2 YNFKEQ. The CDR3 runs to 14 residues. Losses at the gene ends were 6 bases for V and 0 bases for J; bases not matched to a gene: 3. Profiled with immunoSEQ multiplex PCR; TCRdb holds only in-frame clones, not every one. In the table there are a few hundred thousand clones, 85% to 90% of which are singletons. The sequenced sample was PBMCs or T cells enriched from blood (not recorded which). This clonotype was sampled from a woman between 18 and 29 years old who had recovered from COVID-19. This rearrangement joins TRBV4-2 to TRBJ2-3, with TRBD2 identical over 7 bases. The CDR3 bases are TGTGCCAGCAGGGGGGACTATAGCACAGATACGCAGTATTTT. Translated, it gives CASRGDYSTDTQYF.